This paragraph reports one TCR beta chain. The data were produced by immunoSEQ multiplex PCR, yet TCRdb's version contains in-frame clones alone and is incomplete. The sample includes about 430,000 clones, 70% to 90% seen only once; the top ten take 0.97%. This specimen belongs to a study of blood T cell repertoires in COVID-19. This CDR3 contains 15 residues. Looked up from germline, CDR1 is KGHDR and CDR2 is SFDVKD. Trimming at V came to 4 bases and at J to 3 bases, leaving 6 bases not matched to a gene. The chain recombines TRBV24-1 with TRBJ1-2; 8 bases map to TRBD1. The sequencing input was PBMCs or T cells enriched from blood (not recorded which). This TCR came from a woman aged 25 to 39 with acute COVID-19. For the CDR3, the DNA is TGTGCCACCAGTGACCCCGGGACAGGTGACTATGGCTACACCTTC. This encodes CATSDPGTGDYGYTF.